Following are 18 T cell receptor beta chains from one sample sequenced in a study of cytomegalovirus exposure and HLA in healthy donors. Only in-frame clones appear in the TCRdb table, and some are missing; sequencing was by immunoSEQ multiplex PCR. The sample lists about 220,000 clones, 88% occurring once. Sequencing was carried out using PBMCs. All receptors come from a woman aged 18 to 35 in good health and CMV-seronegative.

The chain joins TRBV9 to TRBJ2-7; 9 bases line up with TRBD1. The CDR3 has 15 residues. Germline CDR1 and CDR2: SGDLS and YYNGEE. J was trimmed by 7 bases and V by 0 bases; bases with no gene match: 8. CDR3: CASSVEGTGTLEQYF. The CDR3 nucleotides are TGTGCCAGCAGCGTAGAAGGGACAGGGACGTTAGAGCAGTACTTC.

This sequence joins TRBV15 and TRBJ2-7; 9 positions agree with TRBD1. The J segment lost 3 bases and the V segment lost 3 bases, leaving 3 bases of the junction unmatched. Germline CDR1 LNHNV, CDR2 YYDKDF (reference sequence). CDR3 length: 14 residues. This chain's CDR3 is CATSRDRGFYEQYF. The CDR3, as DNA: TGTGCCACCAGCAGGGACAGGGGATTCTACGAGCAGTACTTC.

This chain's CDR3 is CASSVGQGAKNIQYF. The CDR3 DNA reads TGTGCCAGCAGCGTAGGACAGGGGGCCAAAAACATTCAGTACTTC. The rearrangement links TRBV9 to TRBJ2-4; 8 bases are shared with TRBD1. Germline CDR1 reads SGDLS; CDR2 reads YYNGEE. With 0 bases clipped from V and 1 base from J, the junction kept 0 bases outside the gene matches. CDR3 length: 15 residues.

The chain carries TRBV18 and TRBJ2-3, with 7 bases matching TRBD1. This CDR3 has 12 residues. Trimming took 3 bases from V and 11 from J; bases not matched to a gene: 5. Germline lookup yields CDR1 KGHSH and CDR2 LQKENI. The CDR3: CASSPKTGLQYF. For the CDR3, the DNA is TGTGCCAGCTCACCGAAGACAGGGCTGCAGTATTTT.

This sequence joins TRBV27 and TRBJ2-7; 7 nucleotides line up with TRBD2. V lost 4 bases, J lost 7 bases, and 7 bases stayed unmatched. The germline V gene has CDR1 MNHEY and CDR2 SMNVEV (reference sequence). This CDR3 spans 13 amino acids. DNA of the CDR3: TGTGCCAGCAGTTGGGGAGGGCCTGAAGAGCAGTACTTC. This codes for CASSWGGPEEQYF.

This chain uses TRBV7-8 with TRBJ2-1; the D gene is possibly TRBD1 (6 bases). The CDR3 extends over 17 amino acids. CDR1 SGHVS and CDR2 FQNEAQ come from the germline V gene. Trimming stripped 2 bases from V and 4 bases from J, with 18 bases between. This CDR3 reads CASSLSQRRGGYNEQFF. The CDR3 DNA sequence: TGTGCCAGCAGCTTAAGCCAGCGGAGAGGGGGATACAATGAGCAGTTCTTC.

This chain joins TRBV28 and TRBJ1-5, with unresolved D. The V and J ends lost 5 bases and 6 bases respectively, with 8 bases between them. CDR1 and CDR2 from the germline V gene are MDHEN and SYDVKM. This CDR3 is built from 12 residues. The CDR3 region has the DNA TGTGCCAGCAGTGTTCTGGCTCAGCCCCAGCATTTT. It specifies CASSVLAQPQHF. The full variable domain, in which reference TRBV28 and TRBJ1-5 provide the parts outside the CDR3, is DVKVTQSSRYLVKRTGEKVFLECVQDMDHENMFWYRQDPGLGLRLIYFSYDVKMKEKGDIPEGYSVSREKKERFSLILESASTNQTSMYLCASSVLAQPQHFGDGTRLSIL.

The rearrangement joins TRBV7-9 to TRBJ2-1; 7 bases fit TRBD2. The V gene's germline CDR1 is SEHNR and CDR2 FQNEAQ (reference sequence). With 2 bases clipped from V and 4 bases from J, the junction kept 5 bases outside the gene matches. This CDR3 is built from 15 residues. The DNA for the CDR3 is TGTGCCAGCAGCTTAAGTGGGAGGGTATACAATGAGCAGTTCTTC. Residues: CASSLSGRVYNEQFF.

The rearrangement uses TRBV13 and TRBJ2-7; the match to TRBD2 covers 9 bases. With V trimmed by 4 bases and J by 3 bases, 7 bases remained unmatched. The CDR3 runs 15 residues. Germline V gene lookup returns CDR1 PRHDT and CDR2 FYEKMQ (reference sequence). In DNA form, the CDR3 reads TGTGCCAGCAGCTCACGCCGGACTAGCGTCTACGAGCAGTACTTC. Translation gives CASSSRRTSVYEQYF. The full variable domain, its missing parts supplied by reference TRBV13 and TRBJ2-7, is AAGVIQSPRHLIKEKRETATLKCYPIPRHDTVYWYQQGPGQDPQFLISFYEKMQSDKGSIPDRFSAQQFSDYHSELNMSSLELGDSALYFCASSSRRTSVYEQYFGPGTRLTVT.

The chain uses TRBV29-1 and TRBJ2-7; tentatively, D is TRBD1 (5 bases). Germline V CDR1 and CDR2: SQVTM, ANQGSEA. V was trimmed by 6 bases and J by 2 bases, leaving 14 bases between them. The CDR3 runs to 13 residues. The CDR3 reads CSVLTEPAYEQYF. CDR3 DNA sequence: TGCAGCGTCCTGACAGAACCAGCCTACGAGCAGTACTTC.

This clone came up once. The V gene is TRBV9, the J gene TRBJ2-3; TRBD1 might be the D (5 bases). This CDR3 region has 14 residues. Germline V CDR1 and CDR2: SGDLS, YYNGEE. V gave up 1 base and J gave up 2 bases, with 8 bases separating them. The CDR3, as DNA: TGTGCCAGCAGCGTATTACAGGTCACAGATACGCAGTATTTT. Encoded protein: CASSVLQVTDTQYF. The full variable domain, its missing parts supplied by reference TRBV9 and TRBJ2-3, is DSGVTQTPKHLITATGQRVTLRCSPRSGDLSVYWYQQSLDQGLQFLIQYYNGEERAKGNILERFSAQQFPDLHSELNLSSLELGDSALYFCASSVLQVTDTQYFGPGTRLTVL.

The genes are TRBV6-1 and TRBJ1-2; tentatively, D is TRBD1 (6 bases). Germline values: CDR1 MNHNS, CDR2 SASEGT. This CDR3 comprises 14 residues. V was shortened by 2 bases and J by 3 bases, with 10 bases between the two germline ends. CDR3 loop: CASSEYRDHYGYTF. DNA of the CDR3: TGTGCCAGCAGTGAATACAGGGATCACTATGGCTACACCTTC.

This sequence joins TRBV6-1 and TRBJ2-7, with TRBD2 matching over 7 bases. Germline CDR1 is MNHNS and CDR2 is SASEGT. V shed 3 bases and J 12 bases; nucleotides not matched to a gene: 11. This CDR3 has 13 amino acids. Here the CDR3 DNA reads TGTGCCAGCAGTGATTCCCCTAGCGGTGTCGTGTACTTC. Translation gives CASSDSPSGVVYF.

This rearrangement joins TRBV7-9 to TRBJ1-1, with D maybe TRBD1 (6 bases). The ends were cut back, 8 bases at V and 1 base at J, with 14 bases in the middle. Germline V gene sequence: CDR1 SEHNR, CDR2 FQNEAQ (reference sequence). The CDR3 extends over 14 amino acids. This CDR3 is CASARGGKNTEAFF. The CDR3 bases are TGTGCCAGCGCAAGGGGGGGGAAGAACACTGAAGCTTTCTTT.

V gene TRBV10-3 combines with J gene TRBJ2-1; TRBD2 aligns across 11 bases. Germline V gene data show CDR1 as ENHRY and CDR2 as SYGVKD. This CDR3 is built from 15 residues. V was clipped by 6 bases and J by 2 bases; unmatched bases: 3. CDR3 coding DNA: TGTGCCATCAGCGGGACTAGCGGCGCCTACAATGAGCAGTTCTTC. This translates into CAISGTSGAYNEQFF.

CDR3 nucleotide sequence: TGTGCCAGTAGTATAGGTAAAACAGGCAACCCCTACGAGCAGTACTTC. Amino acids: CASSIGKTGNPYEQYF. The gene calls are TRBV19 and TRBJ2-7, with D maybe TRBD1 (5 bases). This CDR3 spans 16 amino acids. V lost 1 base to trimming and J lost 2 bases, with 15 bases between them. Per germline, CDR1 LNHDA and CDR2 SQIVND (reference sequence).

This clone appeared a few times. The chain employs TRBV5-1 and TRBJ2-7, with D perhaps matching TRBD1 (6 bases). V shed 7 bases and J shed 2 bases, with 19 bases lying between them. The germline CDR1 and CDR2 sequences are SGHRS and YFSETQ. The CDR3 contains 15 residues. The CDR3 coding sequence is TGCGCCAGCGGGCAACCGACAGGTGGCACCTACGAGCAGTACTTC. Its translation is CASGQPTGGTYEQYF.

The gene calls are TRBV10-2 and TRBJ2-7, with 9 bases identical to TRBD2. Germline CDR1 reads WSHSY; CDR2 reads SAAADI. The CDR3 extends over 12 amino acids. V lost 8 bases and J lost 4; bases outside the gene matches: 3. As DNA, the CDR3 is TGCGCCAGCGGGACTAGCAGGTACGAGCAGTACTTC. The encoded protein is CASGTSRYEQYF.